The 13 T cell receptor beta chains reported below all come from one sample, sequenced in a study. Tregs were sorted as CD4+CD25+CD127-/low cells. TCRdb analysed the 5' RACE reads with MiXCR anew, one entry per CDR3 protein. Seen here are 62,000 or so distinct CDR3 sequences, approximately 26% observed once, and the top ten hold around 2.1%. The specimen sequenced was tumor-infiltrating Tregs sorted from the breast tumor. All receptors come from a female donor with breast cancer.

The chain combines TRBV6-2 or TRBV6-3 with TRBJ1-5; D might be TRBD1 (5 bases). The CDR3 runs to 15 residues. CDR1 is MNHEY and CDR2 is SVGEGT in the germline V gene. V shed 6 bases and J shed 4 bases, with 16 bases lying between them. CDR3 DNA: TGTGCCAGCAGGTCAACCGGGACCTCAAATCAGCCCCAGCATTTT. It translates to CASRSTGTSNQPQHF.

This clonotype showed up many times. The chain uses TRBV5-1 and TRBJ2-2; TRBD2 is a possible D gene (7 bases). With 2 bases removed from V and 3 bases from J, the gap between germline ends came to 11 bases. The germline V gene encodes CDR1 SGHRS and CDR2 YFSETQ. The CDR3 extends over 15 amino acids. The CDR3 region is CASSFPGGYTGELFF. The CDR3 DNA is TGCGCCAGCAGCTTCCCGGGGGGCTACACCGGGGAGCTGTTTTTT. Variable domain in full (rest from reference TRBV5-1 and TRBJ2-2): KAGVTQTPRYLIKTRGQQVTLSCSPISGHRSVSWYQQTPGQGLQFLFEYFSETQRNKGNFPGRFSGRQFSNSRSEMNVSTLELGDSALYLCASSFPGGYTGELFFGEGSRLTVL.

The rearrangement links TRBV20-1 to TRBJ2-5, with a possible D match to TRBD2 (6 bases). CDR3 length: 12 amino acids. V was pared by 7 bases and J by 5 bases, with 14 bases between. CDR1 and CDR2 from the germline V gene are DFQATT and SNEGSKA (reference sequence). The CDR3 sequence: CSGLSGWETQYF. The DNA for the CDR3 is TGCAGTGGTTTGAGCGGGTGGGAGACCCAGTACTTC.

On this clonotype: At one boundary the junction diverges from the germline segment, which might be a read error. J is TRBJ1-5 and V is TRBV28; 7 bases line up with TRBD1. The length of the CDR3 is 15 residues. In germline, CDR1 is MDHEN, CDR2 SYDVKM. The CDR3 loop reads CTSVPAGGNNQPQHF. As DNA, the CDR3 is TGTACCAGCGTCCCCGCAGGGGGGAACAATCAGCCCCAGCATTTT.

This clonotype was seen more than once but under ten times. The chain employs TRBV7-6 and TRBJ2-3; a possible D gene is TRBD2 (5 bases). Per the germline V gene, CDR1 is SGHVS and CDR2 is FNYEAQ. Trimming removed 5 bases from V and 4 bases from J, with 13 bases in between. The CDR3 loop spans 14 amino acids. The DNA of the CDR3 is TGTGCCAGCAGCCGCGTTGGGAGCTCAGATACGCAGTATTTT. Amino acid sequence: CASSRVGSSDTQYF.

This clonotype was observed many times. V gene TRBV24-1 combines with J gene TRBJ2-5; 13 bases are shared with TRBD2. The V and J ends lost 4 bases and 5 bases, in that order; junction bases with no gene match: 3. CDR1 and CDR2 from the germline V gene are KGHDR and SFDVKD. This CDR3 has 15 residues. The CDR3 DNA reads TGTGCCACCAGTGAGGGACTAGCGGGATTGGAGACCCAGTACTTC. Translation gives CATSEGLAGLETQYF.

This clonotype was seen a few times. J is TRBJ1-2 and V is TRBV6-5, with D perhaps TRBD1 (5 bases). V gave up 0 bases and J gave up 8 bases, with 19 bases separating them. Germline V CDR1 and CDR2: MNHEY, SVGAGI. This CDR3 has 16 residues. The CDR3 bases are TGTGCCAGCAGTTACTCACCGGGGAGGGGTGATGAGGGCTACACCTTC. This gives the protein CASSYSPGRGDEGYTF.

The chain joins TRBV11-2 to TRBJ1-3; no firm D call. Germline loops: CDR1 SGHAT, CDR2 FQNNGV. The CDR3 sequence is 14 residues long. The V gene lost 1 base and the J gene lost 2 bases, with 6 bases spanning the gap. This CDR3 is CASSLGSTGNTIYF. Here the CDR3 DNA reads TGTGCCAGCAGCTTAGGCTCAACTGGAAACACCATATATTTT.

There are many counts of this clonotype. The chain recombines TRBV7-3 with TRBJ2-3, with D perhaps TRBD1 (6 bases). Germline assignment: CDR1 SGHTA and CDR2 FQGTGA. V lost 1 base and J 7 bases, leaving 9 bases between the germline ends. This CDR3 is built from 13 residues. The CDR3 coding sequence is TGTGCCAGCAGCTTAAGCAGGGGCAATACGCAGTATTTT. Amino acids: CASSLSRGNTQYF.

This clonotype was recorded a few times. V gene TRBV7-2 combines with J gene TRBJ2-3; D gene unclear. Trimming removed 5 bases from V and 5 bases from J, with 14 bases in between. The CDR3 has 14 residues. CDR1 is SGHTA and CDR2 is FQGNSA in the germline V gene. The CDR3: CASSLEVGRDTQYF. The CDR3 DNA reads TGTGCCAGCAGCCTTGAGGTGGGCAGAGATACGCAGTATTTT.

This clonotype occurred a few times. A single base separates this from a much larger clone, so it may be a read error. As the CDR3 is not closed by the conserved phenylalanine or tryptophan, this likely results from a read error. The J gene is TRBJ2-7, the V gene TRBV9; D may be TRBD2 (6 bases). The ends were cut back, 4 bases at V and 1 base at J, with 15 bases in the middle. In germline, CDR1 is SGDLS, CDR2 YYNGEE. This CDR3 has 15 residues. CDR3 in amino acids: CASSTRGGASYEQYI. The DNA for the CDR3 is TGTGCCAGCAGCACCCGGGGAGGCGCATCCTACGAGCAGTACATC.

This clonotype was seen more than once but under ten times. Here the CDR3 DNA reads TGTGCCAGCAGCCGGGACCAAGGGGAGACCCAGTACTTC. Translated, it gives CASSRDQGETQYF. The chain carries TRBV2 and TRBJ2-5; D could derive from TRBD1 or TRBD2 (5 bases each). The CDR3 loop spans 13 amino acids. In germline, CDR1 is SNHLY, CDR2 FYNNEI. Trimming took 6 bases from V and 5 from J, leaving 13 bases between them.

This clonotype was counted many times. The V and J genes are TRBV5-1 and TRBJ1-2; 7 bases are shared with TRBD1. The CDR3 loop spans 16 amino acids. V lost 1 base, J lost 5 bases, and 11 bases stayed unmatched. Germline V CDR1 and CDR2: SGHRS, YFSETQ. CDR3 sequence: CASSLSDTGDRYGYTF. In nucleotides, the CDR3 is TGCGCCAGCAGCTTGTCGGATACAGGGGACAGATATGGCTACACCTTC.